This entry describes one T cell receptor beta chain. This table comes from immunoSEQ multiplex PCR, and its TCRdb copy is limited to in-frame clones, with some not included. The sample includes 140,000 to 150,000 clones, more than 80% of them seen just once. The sample comes from a study of blood T cell repertoires in COVID-19. The TCR was taken from a man between 18 and 35 years old with COVID-19, enrolled during active disease. Sequencing input: peripheral blood.

CDR3 amino acids: CASSKPGTSGSSTDTQYF. CDR3 coding DNA: TGTGCCAGCAGCAAACCCGGGACTAGCGGGAGCAGCACAGATACGCAGTATTTT. The rearrangement joins TRBV21-1 to TRBJ2-3; TRBD2, the table's D call, lacks a check against the DNA. TRBV21-1 is reported as a pseudogene. This CDR3 is built from 18 residues.